Presented here are 32 T cell receptor beta chains from one specimen sequenced in a study of OX40 agonist ivuxolimab in advanced cancers. Data came from immunoSEQ multiplex PCR; TCRdb stores just in-frame clones and leaves some out. The sample consists of around 65,000 clones, over 60% of them appearing once. The sequenced sample was CD4+ or CD8+ T cells sorted from blood, obtained in a trial of the OX40 agonist ivuxolimab. All receptors derive from an adult with an advanced solid tumor such as melanoma, head and neck, liver or kidney cancer.

The chain carries TRBV5-1 and TRBJ1-1; D is unclear. V was shortened by 2 bases and J by 4 bases, with 12 bases between the two germline ends. The CDR3 length is 14 residues. Germline V gives CDR1 SGHRS, CDR2 YFSETQ. The CDR3 sequence is CASSLDAGLTEAFF. CDR3 nucleotides: TGCGCCAGCAGCTTAGATGCAGGTCTCACTGAAGCTTTCTTT. The whole variable domain, remainder taken from reference TRBV5-1 and TRBJ1-1, is KAGVTQTPRYLIKTRGQQVTLSCSPISGHRSVSWYQQTPGQGLQFLFEYFSETQRNKGNFPGRFSGRQFSNSRSEMNVSTLELGDSALYLCASSLDAGLTEAFFGQGTRLTVV.

As to this clone: This CDR3 is also generated by other DNA sequences in the sample. The chain combines TRBV18 with TRBJ1-2, with D possibly TRBD1 on 6 matching bases. Deletions cut 1 base from V and 3 bases from J, with 9 bases between. Germline-derived CDR1 and CDR2 are KGHSH and LQKENI. CDR3 size: 14 residues. The CDR3 here is CASSPLSGDYGYTF. CDR3 in DNA: TGTGCCAGCTCACCACTCTCAGGGGACTATGGCTACACCTTC.

V and J are TRBV5-1 and TRBJ2-3; D might be TRBD1 (6 bases). CDR1 and CDR2 (germline): SGHRS, YFSETQ. The CDR3 extends over 15 amino acids. V was shortened by 4 bases and J by 6 bases, with 18 bases between the two germline ends. This CDR3 reads CASSLGTPRVDTQYF. As DNA, the CDR3 is TGCGCCAGCAGCCTAGGGACACCGCGGGTGGATACGCAGTATTTT. The whole variable domain, remainder taken from reference TRBV5-1 and TRBJ2-3, is KAGVTQTPRYLIKTRGQQVTLSCSPISGHRSVSWYQQTPGQGLQFLFEYFSETQRNKGNFPGRFSGRQFSNSRSEMNVSTLELGDSALYLCASSLGTPRVDTQYFGPGTRLTVL.

The gene calls are TRBV18 and TRBJ2-3; D gene unclear. Per the germline V gene, CDR1 is KGHSH and CDR2 is LQKENI. Trimming cost V 2 bases and J 2 bases, with 11 bases left between them. The CDR3 consists of 15 residues. CDR3 in DNA: TGTGCCAGCTCACCAGGACGGCTAAACACAGATACGCAGTATTTT. Amino acids: CASSPGRLNTDTQYF. Combining the CDR3 with reference TRBV18 and TRBJ2-3 gives the whole variable domain NAGVMQNPRHLVRRRGQEARLRCSPMKGHSHVYWYRQLPEEGLKFMVYLQKENIIDESGMPKERFSAEFPKEGPSILRIQQVVRGDSAAYFCASSPGRLNTDTQYFGPGTRLTVL.

The V gene is TRBV5-1, the J gene TRBJ2-7, with 7 bases identical to TRBD1. The trim removed 1 base at V and 5 bases at J, leaving 3 bases unmatched. Germline V gives CDR1 SGHRS, CDR2 YFSETQ. The CDR3 spans 13 residues. Written as DNA, the CDR3 is TGCGCCAGCAGCTTGAAGGGGGCAGACGAGCAGTACTTC. Amino acid sequence: CASSLKGADEQYF.

The chain links TRBV19 to TRBJ2-6; D is unclear. Germline assignment: CDR1 LNHDA and CDR2 SQIVND (reference sequence). V lost 4 bases and J 0 bases, leaving 4 bases between the germline ends. This CDR3 contains 14 residues. The CDR3 is CASSKYSGANVLTF. CDR3 coding DNA: TGTGCCAGTAGTAAATACTCTGGGGCCAACGTCCTGACTTTC. Combining the CDR3 with reference TRBV19 and TRBJ2-6 gives the whole variable domain DGGITQSPKYLFRKEGQNVTLSCEQNLNHDAMYWYRQDPGQGLRLIYYSQIVNDFQKGDIAEGYSVSREKKESFPLTVTSAQKNPTAFYLCASSKYSGANVLTFGAGSRLTVL.

CDR3: CSVPDRGQETQYF. The CDR3 DNA reads TGCAGCGTACCCGACAGGGGACAAGAGACCCAGTACTTC. V and J are TRBV29-1 and TRBJ2-5; 8 bases are shared with TRBD1. With V trimmed by 6 bases and J by 2 bases, 5 bases remained unmatched. The CDR3 totals 13 residues. Per germline, CDR1 SQVTM and CDR2 ANQGSEA.

The V call is TRBV5-1, the J call TRBJ2-1, with D possibly called TRBD1 or TRBD2 (6 bases each). Germline V CDR1 and CDR2: SGHRS, YFSETQ. This CDR3 is 18 amino acids long. With 3 bases removed from V and 6 bases from J, the gap between germline ends came to 25 bases. The CDR3 sequence: CASSWGLGGYWSPNEQFF. CDR3 bases: TGCGCCAGCAGCTGGGGGTTGGGGGGCTACTGGTCACCCAATGAGCAGTTCTTC.

V usage is TRBV7-2 and J usage is TRBJ1-6; tentatively, D is TRBD1 (6 bases). V lost 5 bases and J 11 bases, leaving 19 bases between the germline ends. The CDR3 runs to 15 residues. Per germline, CDR1 SGHTA and CDR2 FQGNSA. This CDR3 reads CASSPTRDTWAPLHF. Here the CDR3 DNA reads TGTGCCAGCAGCCCCACCCGGGACACCTGGGCACCCCTCCACTTT.

V and J are TRBV10-2 and TRBJ2-5, with D unresolved. With the DNA end fitting TRBJ2-7 better, the J assignment may be wrong. The CDR3 spans 13 residues. From germline, CDR1 is WSHSY and CDR2 SAAADI. The CDR3 bases are TGCGCCAGCAGGGTCGAGGAACGCTACGAGCAGTACTTC. Amino acids: CASRVEERYEQYF.

This clone appeared once. This chain links TRBV21-1 with TRBJ1-6. TRBV21-1 constitutes a pseudogene. This CDR3 region has 13 residues. CDR3 in DNA: TGTGCCTTTGCGAAAGGGTGGCGTTCACCCCTCCACTTT. This codes for CAFAKGWRSPLHF.

This chain links TRBV6-1 with TRBJ2-7, with D perhaps TRBD2 (5 bases). The CDR3 contains 12 residues. The germline gives CDR1 MNHNS, CDR2 SASEGT. With 2 bases removed from V and 4 bases from J, the gap between germline ends came to 6 bases. The CDR3: CASSERGYEQYF. The CDR3 DNA reads as TGTGCCAGCAGTGAACGGGGTTACGAGCAGTACTTC.

This rearrangement joins TRBV18 to TRBJ1-5; 9 nucleotides agree with TRBD1. The V gene end was trimmed by 2 bases and the J gene end by 4 bases; junction bases not matched to a gene: 3. CDR1 is KGHSH, CDR2 LQKENI, per germline. CDR3 length: 15 residues. CDR3 sequence reads: CASSPGQGKNQPQHF. In DNA form, the CDR3 reads TGTGCCAGCTCACCAGGACAGGGGAAAAATCAGCCCCAGCATTTT. The full variable domain, in which reference TRBV18 and TRBJ1-5 provide the parts outside the CDR3, is NAGVMQNPRHLVRRRGQEARLRCSPMKGHSHVYWYRQLPEEGLKFMVYLQKENIIDESGMPKERFSAEFPKEGPSILRIQQVVRGDSAAYFCASSPGQGKNQPQHFGDGTRLSIL.

This rearrangement joins TRBV7-2 to TRBJ1-1, with TRBD1 as a possible D gene (5 bases). The ends were cut back, 1 base at V and 3 bases at J, with 12 bases in the middle. This CDR3 is built from 15 residues. Germline lookup yields CDR1 SGHTA and CDR2 FQGNSA. The CDR3 here is CASSLGSGWDTEAFF. Here the CDR3 DNA reads TGTGCCAGCAGCTTAGGGTCAGGGTGGGACACTGAAGCTTTCTTT.

This chain links TRBV7-8 with TRBJ1-2; possible D gene TRBD1, 5 bases. The CDR3 has 16 residues. The germline CDR1 and CDR2 sequences are SGHVS and FQNEAQ. Between the trimmed V and J ends, which lost 1 base and 7 bases, there was a span of 19 bases. The CDR3 DNA reads TGTGCCAGCAGCTTAGGGGGCATAGGCAGGGAGGCTGGCTACACCTTC. This sequence encodes CASSLGGIGREAGYTF.

V and J are TRBV2 and TRBJ2-7; D is uncertain. Germline values: CDR1 SNHLY, CDR2 FYNNEI. V was clipped by 4 bases and J by 2 bases, with 9 bases between them. The CDR3 sequence is 13 residues long. The CDR3 loop is CASSGVQTYEQYF. CDR3 DNA: TGTGCCAGCAGTGGGGTCCAAACCTACGAGCAGTACTTC.

The table lists this clone with a few counts. J is TRBJ1-1 and V is TRBV14, with 7 bases matching TRBD1. In germline, CDR1 is SGHDN, CDR2 FVKESK. The V segment lost 3 bases and the J segment 7 bases; nucleotides outside the gene matches: 8. The CDR3 contains 14 residues. The CDR3 spells CASSHVARQGEAFF. The CDR3 region has the DNA TGTGCCAGCAGCCACGTAGCAAGACAGGGTGAAGCTTTCTTT.

The chain links TRBV7-9 to TRBJ2-1; 10 bases map to TRBD2. J gave up 4 bases and V 0 bases, and 0 bases lay outside the gene matches. In germline, CDR1 is SEHNR, CDR2 FQNEAQ (reference sequence). The CDR3 loop spans 15 amino acids. The CDR3 DNA follows: TGTGCCAGCAGCTTAGCTAGCGGGAGGTACAATGAGCAGTTCTTC. It encodes CASSLASGRYNEQFF.

The rearrangement uses TRBV28 and TRBJ2-2, with D tentatively TRBD2 (6 bases). Between the trimmed V and J ends, which lost 4 bases and 0 bases, there was a span of 12 bases. CDR3 size: 16 residues. Looked up from germline, CDR1 is MDHEN and CDR2 is SYDVKM. The DNA for the CDR3 is TGTGCCAGCAGTTCGGCGGGAAGCGCGAACACCGGGGAGCTGTTTTTT. Residues: CASSSAGSANTGELFF. The whole variable domain, filled in from reference TRBV28 and TRBJ2-2, reads DVKVTQSSRYLVKRTGEKVFLECVQDMDHENMFWYRQDPGLGLRLIYFSYDVKMKEKGDIPEGYSVSREKKERFSLILESASTNQTSMYLCASSSAGSANTGELFFGEGSRLTVL.

The rearrangement links TRBV5-4 to TRBJ2-2; no firm D call. The length of the CDR3 is 14 residues. Trimming stripped 5 bases from V and 2 bases from J, with 10 bases between. CDR1 SGHNT and CDR2 YYREEE come from the germline V gene (reference sequence). The CDR3 coding sequence is TGTGCCAGCAGTACAGACCCTAACACCGGGGAGCTGTTTTTT. It translates to CASSTDPNTGELFF.

The genes are TRBV19 and TRBJ2-3; D may be TRBD2 (7 bases). The V and J ends lost 7 bases and 4 bases respectively, with 15 bases between them. The germline CDR1 and CDR2 sequences are LNHDA and SQIVND (reference sequence). The CDR3 extends over 14 amino acids. DNA for the CDR3: TGTGCCAGTAAAAGGGGGGGCGTGTCAGATACGCAGTATTTT. Translated, it gives CASKRGGVSDTQYF.

The chain uses TRBV19 and TRBJ1-5, with TRBD1 matching over 8 bases. Germline lookup yields CDR1 LNHDA and CDR2 SQIVND (reference sequence). This CDR3 spans 15 amino acids. With 7 bases clipped from V and 2 bases from J, the junction kept 7 bases outside the gene matches. CDR3 DNA sequence: TGTGCCAGTACCAGGACAGGGACGGGCAATCAGCCCCAGCATTTT. Translated, it gives CASTRTGTGNQPQHF. The full variable domain, in which reference TRBV19 and TRBJ1-5 provide the parts outside the CDR3, is DGGITQSPKYLFRKEGQNVTLSCEQNLNHDAMYWYRQDPGQGLRLIYYSQIVNDFQKGDIAEGYSVSREKKESFPLTVTSAQKNPTAFYLCASTRTGTGNQPQHFGDGTRLSIL.

The chain couples TRBV28 to TRBJ2-7; D is ambiguous. CDR1 and CDR2 from the germline V gene are MDHEN and SYDVKM. Deletions cut 7 bases from V and 5 bases from J, with 9 bases between. CDR3 size: 11 residues. CDR3 nucleotides: TGTGCCAGCACAACCACACACGAGCAGTACTTC. Residues: CASTTTHEQYF.

The rearrangement joins TRBV19 to TRBJ2-6; possibly TRBD1 or TRBD2 for D (5 bases each). The CDR3 is made up of 15 amino acids. Per the germline V gene, CDR1 is LNHDA and CDR2 is SQIVND (reference sequence). V lost 7 bases and J 4 bases, leaving 14 bases between the germline ends. CDR3 loop: CASNQRGAGANVLTF. The CDR3 nucleotides are TGTGCCAGTAACCAGAGGGGAGCCGGGGCCAACGTCCTGACTTTC.

In its sample, this clone was seen a few times. This sequence joins TRBV6-6 and TRBJ1-4, with TRBD1 as a possible D gene (5 bases). Germline CDR1 and CDR2: MNHNY and SVGAGI (reference sequence). V lost 7 bases, J lost 7 bases, and 19 bases lay in between. The CDR3 has 15 residues. In DNA form, the CDR3 reads TGTGCCAGCAAGTCCGAGATGGTCCAGGGTGAAAAACTGTTTTTT. Translating gives CASKSEMVQGEKLFF.

This sequence joins TRBV18 and TRBJ2-5, with D uncertain. This CDR3 region has 15 residues. With 0 bases removed from V and 2 bases from J, the gap between germline ends came to 10 bases. CDR1 is KGHSH and CDR2 is LQKENI in the germline V gene. CDR3 amino acids: CASSPPGRPQETQYF. CDR3 nucleotide sequence: TGTGCCAGCTCACCACCAGGCCGGCCTCAAGAGACCCAGTACTTC.

CDR3 sequence (DNA): TGTGCCAGCAGCCACCCTGGGCGGACAGACCCCGGGGAGCTGTTTTTT. It encodes CASSHPGRTDPGELFF. The gene calls are TRBV4-2 and TRBJ2-2, with D perhaps matching TRBD1 (6 bases). The CDR3 covers 16 residues. The V and J ends lost 3 bases and 6 bases respectively, with 17 bases between them. Germline V gene sequence: CDR1 LGHNA, CDR2 YNFKEQ.

This chain connects TRBV15 to TRBJ2-1; D not certain. This CDR3 is 16 amino acids long. V gave up 1 base and J gave up 15 bases, with 25 bases separating them. Germline V gene lookup returns CDR1 LNHNV and CDR2 YYDKDF (reference sequence). CDR3 nucleotides: TGTGCCACCAGCAGAGGATCCTCTAGATGGCTGGAGCTGCGGTTCTTC. Translating gives CATSRGSSRWLELRFF.

The chain recombines TRBV12-5 with TRBJ2-1; 11 bases are shared with TRBD2. The CDR3 extends over 15 amino acids. V was pared by 5 bases and J by 7 bases, with 7 bases of the junction left unmatched. Germline CDR1 LGHNT, CDR2 FRNRAP. CDR3 bases: TGTGCTAGTGGTGAGGGGACTAGCGGTAGAAATGAGCAGTTCTTC. Protein: CASGEGTSGRNEQFF.

The chain uses TRBV5-4 and TRBJ1-4; D gene unclear. This CDR3 is 15 amino acids long. Trimming took 0 bases from V and 3 from J, leaving 9 bases between them. Germline lookup yields CDR1 SGHNT and CDR2 YYREEE (reference sequence). The CDR3 loop is CASSLGAGPNEKLFF. DNA for the CDR3: TGTGCCAGCAGCTTGGGGGCAGGTCCTAATGAAAAACTGTTTTTT. The complete variable domain, with remaining parts taken from reference TRBV5-4 and TRBJ1-4, reads ETGVTQSPTHLIKTRGQQVTLRCSSQSGHNTVSWYQQALGQGPQFIFQYYREEENGRGNFPPRFSGLQFPNYSSELNVNALELDDSALYLCASSLGAGPNEKLFFGSGTQLSVL.

The V and J genes are TRBV5-4 and TRBJ2-5; the D gene is possibly TRBD2 (5 bases). The CDR3 contains 14 residues. In germline, CDR1 is SGHNT, CDR2 YYREEE (reference sequence). V lost 9 bases and J lost 5, with 20 bases in between. The CDR3 loop reads CATLPKSSGETQYF. CDR3 in DNA: TGTGCCACCCTCCCGAAGTCATCGGGGGAGACCCAGTACTTC.

The CDR3 bases are TGTGCCTGGAGGGCAGTGCTCTCTGGGGCCAACGTCCTGACTTTC. Amino acids: CAWRAVLSGANVLTF. The chain combines TRBV30 with TRBJ2-6; no clear D. Germline values: CDR1 GTSNPN, CDR2 SVGIG (reference sequence). The CDR3 totals 15 residues. Trimming took off 3 bases at V and 0 bases at J, with 9 bases between the two ends.